This TCR beta chain appears in the sequencing data of a study of blood T cell repertoires in COVID-19. Study-level background: The United States, Italy and Spain supplied acute and convalescent COVID-19 samples.

TCRdb's copy holds only in-frame clones and misses some; the assay was immunoSEQ multiplex PCR. The profile shows 75,000 to 100,000 clones, roughly 80% of them singletons. Sequencing was carried out using peripheral blood. This clonotype originated in a woman aged 80 or over with acute or convalescent COVID-19.

The CDR3 DNA reads as TGTGCCAGCAGCATCGGGACAGCTGAAAATTCACCCCTCCACTTT. Encoded protein: CASSIGTAENSPLHF. This chain uses TRBV7-8 with TRBJ1-6; TRBD1 matches 7 bases. Germline V gene data show CDR1 as SGHVS and CDR2 as FQNEAQ. With V trimmed by 5 bases and J by 7 bases, 8 bases remained unmatched. This CDR3 has 15 amino acids.